Sequencing of this T cell receptor beta chain was carried out in a study of shared clonotypes between healthy human individuals. Findings and limits, study-wide: Incompleteness in sorted-subset sequencing, despite large depth, was shown by rarefaction.

The CDR3 runs to 13 residues. Per the germline V gene, CDR1 is MNHEY and CDR2 is SMNVEV (reference sequence). Trimming removed 6 bases from V and 1 base from J, with 9 bases in between. Splitting the CD4+ cells yielded a CD45RA+ naive subset and a CD45RA-negative memory subset. In its sample, this clone was seen once. Its antigen is not identified. Produced via immunoSEQ multiplex PCR; TCRdb's table is partial and in-frame only. This sample yields about 1.5 million clones, of which roughly 96% are seen a single time; more than 0.9% belongs to the top ten. The chain has TRBV27 and TRBJ1-2; no clear D gene. The sequence came from a man aged 30-40 years in good health. The sample was naive CD4+ T cells sorted from blood. Noted subset: CD45RA+ positively selected. The CDR3 here is CASRGRLNYGYTF. CDR3 DNA: TGTGCCAGCAGGGGCCGACTTAACTATGGCTACACCTTC.